This T cell receptor beta chain was identified during a study of T cell repertoires in cytomegalovirus infection. Study-level information: Carrying CMV and the relevant HLA type showed in public TCR beta signatures. Notes on the study in general: CMV carriers having the relevant HLA were flagged by cumulative public TCR beta family frequency. The ex vivo response was dominated by HLA-C-restricted CMV-specific TCR beta clonotypes.

The ends lost 4 bases at V and 3 bases at J; junction bases unmatched: 1. The CDR3 runs 13 residues. This clonotype showed up just a few times. Its matching antigen is unknown. Each CDR3 protein gets one entry after TCRdb re-called the reads with MiXCR. This table holds 200,000 to 250,000 distinct CDR3 sequences, over 20% found once. This receptor was taken from a human donor in good health (CMV status not recorded). Some clones in this sample may be carry-over from other donors' samples. This rearrangement joins TRBV12-3 or TRBV12-4 to TRBJ1-2; 8 bases line up with TRBD1. Sequencing input: CD8+ T cells from PBMCs. The CDR3 spells CASSWGQDYGYTF. CDR3 DNA sequence: TGTGCCAGCAGTTGGGGACAGGACTATGGCTACACCTTC.